The subject of this entry is one TCR beta chain. Its antigen is currently unknown. This sample is part of a study of response to subunit inactivated influenza vaccine. Germline CDR1 SQVTM, CDR2 ANQGSEA. V was cut by 4 bases and J by 7 bases, with 17 bases left in between. There are 14 residues in the CDR3. From the RT-PCR reads, TCRdb called clonotypes with MiXCR, one entry per CDR3 protein. The sample carries about 500,000 distinct CDR3 sequences, approximately 17% recorded once. Findings and limits, study-wide: Authors suggested seasonal influenza vaccinations each recruit few new T cells.

The sample here was CD4+ T cells sorted from PBMCs, taken around 2 years after vaccination. This TCR derives from a man aged 45 to 75 who received an inactivated influenza vaccine. This chain connects TRBV29-1 to TRBJ1-5; D may be TRBD1 (5 bases). CDR3 in amino acids: CSVVLAGRTQPQHF. As DNA, the CDR3 is TGCAGCGTTGTACTGGCAGGGAGGACCCAGCCCCAGCATTTT.